Shown below are 28 T cell receptor beta chains from a single sample sequenced in a study of CD8 T cells in acute hepatitis C reinfection. Notes on the study in general: Overrepresentation in the naive pool did not explain the preferential TRBV04 and TRBV06 usage seen in all groups.

Sequencing used immunoSEQ multiplex PCR; TCRdb keeps in-frame clones, though not all of them. The data show some 1,400 clones, with approximately 48% seen just once and 7.5% to 8.5% held by the top ten. The time point: acute HCV infection, within 168 days of estimated infection date. Hepatitis C virus-specific T cells were sequenced directly ex vivo without in vitro expansion. This specimen was HCV NS3-1073 tetramer-sorted CD8+ T cells from PBMCs, taken during acute infection. The source is a woman younger than 35 with chronic hepatitis C.

This clone was found a few times. V usage is TRBV4-2 and J usage is TRBJ1-2; D gene ambiguous. Trimming left V 0 bases short and J 8 bases short, with 10 bases between. Per the germline V gene, CDR1 is LGHNA and CDR2 is YNFKEQ. The CDR3 has 13 residues. The CDR3 reads CASSQEMGSGYTF. DNA of the CDR3: TGTGCCAGCAGCCAAGAAATGGGGTCGGGCTACACCTTC.

This CDR3 is CASSLGETSGGYQETQYF. The CDR3 bases are TGTGCCAGCAGCTTAGGAGAAACTAGCGGGGGGTACCAAGAGACCCAGTACTTC. The chain links TRBV11-3 to TRBJ2-5; TRBD2 aligns across 12 bases. CDR3 length: 18 amino acids. CDR1 and CDR2 from the germline V gene are SGHNT and YENEEA. Trimming took 1 base from V and 0 from J; bases not matched to a gene: 6.

This clone was observed a few times. Distinct nucleotide sequences in the sample also encode this CDR3. The chain has TRBV11-2 and TRBJ2-7; the D gene is possibly TRBD1 (5 bases). Germline-derived CDR1 and CDR2 are SGHAT and FQNNGV. V was pared by 0 bases and J by 7 bases, with 16 bases between. This CDR3 is built from 15 residues. The CDR3 sequence is CASSLEAGPWGEQYF. CDR3 sequence (DNA): TGTGCCAGCAGCTTAGAGGCAGGGCCTTGGGGTGAGCAGTACTTC. The full variable domain, with the rest looked up from reference TRBV11-2 and TRBJ2-7, is EAGVAQSPRYKIIEKRQSVAFWCNPISGHATLYWYQQILGQGPKLLIQFQNNGVVDDSQLPKDRFSAERLKGVDSTLKIQPAKLEDSAVYLCASSLEAGPWGEQYFGPGTRLTVT.

This clone was seen only a few times. The chain combines TRBV4-3 with TRBJ1-2, with D hard to call. The CDR3 length is 14 residues. The V gene lost 0 bases and the J gene lost 8 bases, with 13 bases spanning the gap. Germline-derived CDR1 and CDR2 are LGHNA and YSLEER. This chain's CDR3 is CASSQDGPKGGYTF. DNA of the CDR3: TGCGCCAGCAGCCAAGACGGACCCAAGGGAGGCTACACCTTC.

The V call is TRBV4-2, the J call TRBJ1-1, with 10 bases aligning to TRBD1. Trimming removed 0 bases from V and 7 bases from J; junction bases left unmatched: 8. This CDR3 is built from 16 residues. Germline values: CDR1 LGHNA, CDR2 YNFKEQ. Here the CDR3 reads CASSQEVDRGLGEAFF. CDR3 DNA sequence: TGTGCCAGCAGCCAAGAAGTAGACAGGGGGCTTGGTGAAGCTTTCTTT.

The chain has TRBV6-5 and TRBJ2-1; D gene uncertain. Germline V gene lookup returns CDR1 MNHEY and CDR2 SVGAGI. Trimming removed 3 bases at V and 0 bases at J, with 12 bases between. This CDR3 spans 16 amino acids. The CDR3 loop is CASSYLPSSSYNEQFF. DNA for the CDR3: TGTGCCAGCAGTTATTTACCTTCGAGCTCCTACAATGAGCAGTTCTTC.

The sample holds one count of this clone. Its ends do not fully match the called genes, so a read error is possible. V gene TRBV27 combines with J gene TRBJ2-7; a weak D match, TRBD2 (6 bases). The length of the CDR3 is 15 residues. Germline CDR1 reads MNHEY; CDR2 reads SMNVEV (reference sequence). The CDR3 DNA reads as TGTGCCAGCAGTTATGATAGCGGATACTCCCACGAGCAGTACTTC. Its protein product is CASSYDSGYSHEQYF.

The chain recombines TRBV6-1 with TRBJ1-1; 8 bases line up with TRBD1. V trimming: 3 bases; J trimming: 0 bases; junction bases outside the gene matches: 9. Germline lookup yields CDR1 MNHNS and CDR2 SASEGT. CDR3 length: 17 amino acids. The CDR3: CASSDPTGVYMNTEAFF. The CDR3 DNA reads as TGTGCCAGCAGTGACCCGACAGGGGTGTACATGAACACTGAAGCTTTCTTT.

This clone is judged large. V is TRBV27 and J is TRBJ2-7; TRBD1 is a possible D gene (5 bases). V lost 6 bases and J lost 3, with 15 bases in between. Germline lookup yields CDR1 MNHEY and CDR2 SMNVEV (reference sequence). This CDR3 comprises 14 residues. This chain's CDR3 is CASRGFIQGYEQYF. The CDR3 DNA reads TGTGCCAGCAGGGGCTTCATCCAGGGCTACGAGCAGTACTTC.

The genes are TRBV6-5 and TRBJ2-7; a weak D match, TRBD1 (5 bases). Germline loops: CDR1 MNHEY, CDR2 SVGAGI. This CDR3 is 15 amino acids long. The ends were cut back, 2 bases at V and 2 bases at J, with 13 bases in the middle. The CDR3 DNA reads TGTGCCAGCAGTTACGGGCAGGGTGTCGCCTACGAGCAGTACTTC. It encodes CASSYGQGVAYEQYF.

Sample share makes this clone large. The V and J genes are TRBV6-1 and TRBJ2-7; 10 bases match TRBD1. The junction had 10 bases not matched to a gene; V was cut back by 3 bases and J by 2 bases. CDR1 and CDR2 (germline): MNHNS, SASEGT. CDR3 length: 17 residues. The CDR3: CASSEARGTGEPYEQYF. In nucleotides, the CDR3 is TGTGCCAGCAGTGAGGCAAGAGGGACAGGGGAGCCCTACGAGCAGTACTTC.

This chain links TRBV4-3 with TRBJ2-1; TRBD2 agrees at 8 bases. V shed 0 bases and J 8 bases; nucleotides not matched to a gene: 12. The CDR3 spans 17 residues. Germline-derived CDR1 and CDR2 are LGHNA and YSLEER. DNA of the CDR3: TGCGCCAGCAGCCAAGAGGTCGCGGGGGGCGGGGGAGATGAGCAGTTCTTC. This codes for CASSQEVAGGGGDEQFF.

The chain combines TRBV4-3 with TRBJ2-2; possible D gene TRBD1, 6 bases. Between the trimmed V and J ends, which lost 5 bases and 0 bases, there was a span of 13 bases. This CDR3 has 16 residues. In germline, CDR1 is LGHNA, CDR2 YSLEER. The CDR3 DNA reads TGCGCCAGCAGCTCTATCAACAGGGCGAACACCGGGGAGCTGTTTTTT. It translates to CASSSINRANTGELFF.

This clone has just a few counts. V usage is TRBV6-5 and J usage is TRBJ2-7; D is possibly TRBD1 (6 bases). Looked up from germline, CDR1 is MNHEY and CDR2 is SVGAGI. Trimming cost V 2 bases and J 3 bases, with 17 bases left between them. The CDR3 runs 16 residues. CDR3 in amino acids: CASSYNPTGLDYEQYF. The DNA for the CDR3 is TGTGCCAGCAGTTACAACCCGACAGGTTTAGACTACGAGCAGTACTTC.

This clone was seen a few times. The chain links TRBV4-3 to TRBJ2-3; 10 bases fit TRBD2. This CDR3 has 17 amino acids. The junction had 8 bases not matched to a gene; V was cut back by 0 bases and J by 5 bases. Germline CDR1 and CDR2: LGHNA and YSLEER. Here the CDR3 reads CASSQETASGGGDTQYF. CDR3 sequence (DNA): TGCGCCAGCAGCCAAGAGACGGCTAGCGGGGGCGGAGATACGCAGTATTTT.

In its sample, this clone was seen a few times. The sample holds other DNA sequences that translate to the same CDR3. The rearrangement joins TRBV4-2 to TRBJ1-1, with D unclear. There are 13 residues in the CDR3. Germline lookup yields CDR1 LGHNA and CDR2 YNFKEQ. Trimming took 0 bases from V and 6 from J, leaving 8 bases between them. The CDR3 here is CASSQEKGSEAFF. Written as DNA, the CDR3 is TGTGCCAGCAGCCAAGAAAAAGGGTCTGAAGCTTTCTTT.

This clone has only a few counts. The identical CDR3 is also encoded by other nucleotide sequences in the sample. This chain uses TRBV5-1 with TRBJ2-5, with 10 bases lining up with TRBD2. The CDR3 loop spans 17 amino acids. Germline V gives CDR1 SGHRS, CDR2 YFSETQ. J was trimmed by 0 bases and V by 0 bases; bases with no gene match: 5. CDR3 sequence reads: CASSLVASGGYQETQYF. As DNA, the CDR3 is TGCGCCAGCAGCTTGGTGGCTAGCGGGGGCTACCAAGAGACCCAGTACTTC.

This clone is large in the sample. The V and J genes are TRBV11-2 and TRBJ2-5; 11 bases are shared with TRBD2. CDR1 is SGHAT, CDR2 FQNNGV, per germline. The CDR3 covers 18 residues. V gave up 5 bases and J gave up 5 bases; unmatched junction bases: 16. CDR3 nucleotides: TGTGCCAGCAGCCTAAGGGAGTCTAGCGGGGGGCTGTGGGAGACCCAGTACTTC. This codes for CASSLRESSGGLWETQYF.

This clone was seen a handful of times. The J gene is TRBJ2-3, the V gene TRBV4-1; 10 bases align to TRBD1. V lost 2 bases, J lost 4 bases, and 9 bases stayed unmatched. This CDR3 has 17 amino acids. The germline gives CDR1 MGHRA, CDR2 YSYEKL. For the CDR3, the DNA is TGCGCCAGCAGCCAATCACCCGGGACAGGGGAACCAGATACGCAGTATTTT. Translation gives CASSQSPGTGEPDTQYF.

Concerning this clone: In the same sample, other DNA sequences code for this CDR3. The chain uses TRBV4-3 and TRBJ2-3; 9 bases are a match to TRBD2. From germline, CDR1 is LGHNA and CDR2 YSLEER. The length of the CDR3 is 17 residues. The trim removed 0 bases at V and 5 bases at J, leaving 9 bases unmatched. The CDR3 loop reads CASSQEGAAGGGDTQYF. As DNA, the CDR3 is TGCGCCAGCAGCCAAGAGGGCGCGGCGGGGGGGGGAGATACGCAGTATTTT.

This clone is categorized as large (0.1 to 1%). The rearrangement links TRBV4-3 to TRBJ2-7; D remains ambiguous. Germline V CDR1 and CDR2: LGHNA, YSLEER. The CDR3 runs 14 residues. V was clipped by 0 bases and J by 6 bases, with 12 bases between them. This chain's CDR3 is CASSQENGPIEQYF. The CDR3 coding sequence is TGCGCCAGCAGCCAAGAAAACGGCCCGATCGAGCAGTACTTC.

This clone was observed a few times. The chain employs TRBV15 and TRBJ1-1; D call uncertain. The CDR3 runs 14 residues. V lost 3 bases, J lost 2 bases, and 10 bases lay in between. CDR1 is LNHNV, CDR2 YYDKDF, per germline (reference sequence). CDR3 DNA sequence: TGTGCCACCAGCAGCCTAACCCCTAACACTGAAGCTTTCTTT. This encodes CATSSLTPNTEAFF. The full variable domain, rest sourced from reference TRBV15 and TRBJ1-1, is DAMVIQNPRYQVTQFGKPVTLSCSQTLNHNVMYWYQQKSSQAPKLLFHYYDKDFNNEADTPDNFQSRRPNTSFCFLDIRSPGLGDTAMYLCATSSLTPNTEAFFGQGTRLTVV.

This clone is large by share. This chain links TRBV30 with TRBJ1-1, with a tentative D call TRBD1 (6 bases). The V gene's germline CDR1 is GTSNPN and CDR2 SVGIG (reference sequence). There are 13 residues in the CDR3. Trimming removed 3 bases from V and 4 bases from J, with 12 bases in between. The CDR3 nucleotides read TGTGCCTGGAGCCCGGGGGCTGGCACTGAAGCTTTCTTT. It yields the protein CAWSPGAGTEAFF.

Details on this clone: Mismatch with germline at one junction end may stem from a read error. The rearrangement uses TRBV5-8 and TRBJ2-5; D possibly corresponds to TRBD2 (6 bases). Germline CDR1 and CDR2: SGHTS and YDEGEE. This CDR3 has 17 amino acids. The chain's CDR3 is CASSLALGRALREAQYF. The CDR3 DNA sequence: TGTGCCAGCAGTTTGGCTTTGGGCCGGGCCCTGAGGGAGGCCCAGTACTTC. Based on the CDR3 plus reference TRBV5-8 and TRBJ2-5, the full variable domain is EAGVTQSPTHLIKTRGQQATLRCSPISGHTSVYWYQQALGLGLQFLLWYDEGEERNRGNFPPRFSGRQFPNYSSELNVNALELEDSALYLCASSLALGRALREAQYFGPGTRLLVL.

The chain employs TRBV12-1 and TRBJ2-6; no DNA check was done on the table's D call, TRBD1. TRBV12-1 is classified as a pseudogene. This CDR3 contains 18 residues. CDR3: CASSVRHIGQSRANVLTF. CDR3 DNA sequence: TGTGCCAGCAGCGTTAGGCATATAGGACAAAGTCGGGCCAACGTCCTGACTTTC.

This clone was picked up one time. This rearrangement joins TRBV15 to TRBJ1-1; D remains unclear. With 0 bases removed from V and 0 bases from J, the gap between germline ends came to 14 bases. Germline V gene data show CDR1 as LNHNV and CDR2 as YYDKDF (reference sequence). This CDR3 is 17 amino acids long. In DNA form, the CDR3 reads TGTGCCACCAGCAGAGATTCGTCGACCTTTATGAACACTGAAGCTTTCTTT. Protein sequence: CATSRDSSTFMNTEAFF. The full variable domain, completed using reference TRBV15 and TRBJ1-1, is DAMVIQNPRYQVTQFGKPVTLSCSQTLNHNVMYWYQQKSSQAPKLLFHYYDKDFNNEADTPDNFQSRRPNTSFCFLDIRSPGLGDTAMYLCATSRDSSTFMNTEAFFGQGTRLTVV.

Judged by abundance, this clone is medium-sized. V is TRBV4-2 and J is TRBJ1-1; D not resolved. Trimming left V 4 bases short and J 4 bases short, with 10 bases between. This CDR3 has 13 amino acids. CDR1 is LGHNA and CDR2 is YNFKEQ in the germline V gene. CDR3: CASSPLQSTEAFF. Written as DNA, the CDR3 is TGTGCCAGCAGCCCCCTTCAGAGCACTGAAGCTTTCTTT.

The genes are TRBV4-3 and TRBJ2-1; TRBD2 agrees at 10 bases. The germline V gene encodes CDR1 LGHNA and CDR2 YSLEER. V gave up 0 bases and J gave up 10 bases; unmatched junction bases: 12. There are 17 residues in the CDR3. CDR3 loop: CASSQEVSSGGGGEQFF. The CDR3 nucleotides are TGCGCCAGCAGCCAAGAGGTTTCTAGCGGGGGAGGTGGAGAGCAGTTCTTC.